The clone carrying this T cell receptor (beta chain) was observed a few times. The antigen remains unidentified. Unique molecular identifiers were present on the cDNA, and a universal primer site came from template switching. One entry per CDR3 protein, called by TCRdb with MiXCR from the 5' RACE reads. This sample has 650,000 to 750,000 distinct CDR3 sequences, with over 20% found just once. These data belong to a study of identical twins. The study, taken as a whole, reports: High-abundance cord blood beta clonotypes had fewer insertions; memory repertoires showed none.

Trimming took 4 bases from V and 7 from J, leaving 19 bases between them. Germline loops: CDR1 LNHNV, CDR2 YYDKDF (reference sequence). This CDR3 spans 15 amino acids. All donors comprised healthy Caucasians. A further study also used this sample, focusing on T cells expressing NK-cell markers. In that study: Of CD8+ T cells, about 1.0-8% belonged to dominant NKG2C+ clonotypes in 5 to 7 donors.

V gene TRBV15 combines with J gene TRBJ2-5; D unclear. The sample consisted of PBMCs. The sequence was obtained from a woman between 18 and 29 years old in good health. CDR3 nucleotides: TGTGCCACCAGCAACGAAGCTCGTTCAAGAGGGACCCAGTACTTC. Encoded protein: CATSNEARSRGTQYF.